The next 18 T cell receptor beta chains were all read from a single sample in a study of cytomegalovirus exposure and HLA in healthy donors (dated by TCRdb to about 2017). Libraries were constructed by the immunoSEQ multiplex PCR assay. The multiplex PCR relied on a mix of 60 forward primers for TCR Vbeta segments and 13 reverse primers for TCR Jbeta segments. TCRdb provides this immuneACCESS table in a form limited to in-frame rearrangements. Some clones are lacking; in checked studies, under half of them reflect an unresolved V gene, and why the rest are absent is not known. This sample lists 70,000 to 90,000 clones; about 77% were detected once. The biggest ten clones account for about 4.2% of the sample. Sequencing was done on a sample of PBMCs. The receptors stem from a man aged 55 to 69 in good health and CMV-seronegative.

The chain employs TRBV5-1 and TRBJ2-1; 14 bases line up with TRBD2. Per germline, CDR1 SGHRS and CDR2 YFSETQ. The CDR3 runs 17 residues. Germline trimming cut 4 bases from V and 10 bases from J; bases unmatched to any gene: 13. CDR3 in DNA: TGCGCCAGCAGCGTGGTTTCGGGACTAGCGGGGGCCCGGGAGCAGTTCTTC. Its protein product is CASSVVSGLAGAREQFF.

Only a few counts were recorded for this clone. The chain is built from TRBV5-6 and TRBJ2-5, with D perhaps matching TRBD2 (6 bases). The CDR3 runs 16 residues. V was trimmed by 0 bases and J by 0 bases, leaving 12 bases between them. CDR1 is SGHDT and CDR2 is YYEEEE in the germline V gene. The CDR3 bases are TGTGCCAGCAGCTTGGCCACGGACTACGACCAAGAGACCCAGTACTTC. Translated, it gives CASSLATDYDQETQYF.

V gene TRBV11-2 combines with J gene TRBJ2-1; no reliable D call. This CDR3 has 15 amino acids. Germline CDR1 reads SGHAT; CDR2 reads FQNNGV. Trimming left V 5 bases short and J 5 bases short, with 16 bases between. The CDR3 DNA sequence: TGTGCCAGCAGCCCAAGAGTAGCAGACCACAATGAGCAGTTCTTC. Translating gives CASSPRVADHNEQFF.

The chain employs TRBV18 and TRBJ2-5; D not resolved. CDR1 and CDR2 from the germline V gene are KGHSH and LQKENI. Trimming shortened V by 6 bases and J by 1 base, and 9 bases separated the two germline ends. The CDR3 length is 13 residues. The CDR3 region has the DNA TGTGCCAGCTCTCTCGGTCCCCAAGAGACCCAGTACTTC. It is translated as CASSLGPQETQYF. Supplemented by reference TRBV18 and TRBJ2-5, the full variable domain reads NAGVMQNPRHLVRRRGQEARLRCSPMKGHSHVYWYRQLPEEGLKFMVYLQKENIIDESGMPKERFSAEFPKEGPSILRIQQVVRGDSAAYFCASSLGPQETQYFGPGTRLLVL.

The table lists this clone with a few counts. The chain has TRBV6-5 and TRBJ1-4; D is possibly TRBD1 (6 bases). Germline CDR1 is MNHEY and CDR2 is SVGAGI. V shed 6 bases and J shed 3 bases, with 11 bases lying between them. This CDR3 has 14 residues. CDR3 in DNA: TGTGCCAGCAGGCAGGGGTGGGCTAATGAAAAACTGTTTTTT. Residues: CASRQGWANEKLFF.

Note on this clone: One junction end does not reproduce the germline sequence, and a read error may be involved. The chain combines TRBV7-9 with TRBJ1-1; no clear D. CDR3 length: 12 residues. Germline V gene data show CDR1 as SEHNR and CDR2 as FQNEAQ (reference sequence). Here the CDR3 DNA reads TGTTCCAGCACCCCCCGGGACACTGAAGCTTTCTTT. It translates to CSSTPRDTEAFF.

The chain uses TRBV2 and TRBJ1-5; maybe TRBD1 (5 bases). The V end lost 0 bases, the J end lost 0 bases, and 9 bases lay between the germline ends. The V gene's germline CDR1 is SNHLY and CDR2 FYNNEI. The CDR3 length is 16 residues. In DNA form, the CDR3 reads TGTGCCAGCAGTGAAGCGCGGGGGGATAGCAATCAGCCCCAGCATTTT. Translated, it gives CASSEARGDSNQPQHF.

This clone was recorded once. The chain recombines TRBV7-9 with TRBJ2-3, with D uncertain. In germline, CDR1 is SEHNR, CDR2 FQNEAQ (reference sequence). This CDR3 is built from 11 residues. V gave up 6 bases and J gave up 4 bases, with 5 bases separating them. CDR3 nucleotides: TGTGCCAGCAGAGAGGCAGATACGCAGTATTTT. Translating gives CASREADTQYF.

This chain connects TRBV4-1 to TRBJ1-1; D not resolved. V was clipped by 2 bases and J by 1 base, with 8 bases between them. The CDR3 sequence is 14 residues long. Germline V gene lookup returns CDR1 MGHRA and CDR2 YSYEKL. CDR3 nucleotide sequence: TGCGCCAGCAGCCAACTCACAGAGAACACTGAAGCTTTCTTT. Translating gives CASSQLTENTEAFF.

The rearrangement links TRBV5-1 to TRBJ1-3, with D possibly matching TRBD1 (5 bases). Germline V gives CDR1 SGHRS, CDR2 YFSETQ. V lost 0 bases to trimming and J lost 3 bases, with 13 bases between them. The CDR3 is made up of 16 amino acids. CDR3 region: CASSLAGLDSGNTIYF. CDR3 in DNA: TGCGCCAGCAGCTTGGCCGGCCTCGACAGTGGAAACACCATATATTTT. The full variable domain, rest sourced from reference TRBV5-1 and TRBJ1-3, is KAGVTQTPRYLIKTRGQQVTLSCSPISGHRSVSWYQQTPGQGLQFLFEYFSETQRNKGNFPGRFSGRQFSNSRSEMNVSTLELGDSALYLCASSLAGLDSGNTIYFGEGSWLTVV.

This chain connects TRBV6-1 to TRBJ1-2, with 9 bases fitting TRBD1. The CDR3 has 16 residues. Germline V CDR1 and CDR2: MNHNS, SASEGT. V trimming: 1 base; J trimming: 2 bases; junction bases outside the gene matches: 5. The CDR3 bases are TGTGCCAGCAGTGAAGACAGACAGGGGGTCAACTATGGCTACACCTTC. It encodes CASSEDRQGVNYGYTF.

The chain links TRBV30 to TRBJ2-1; 9 bases align to TRBD2. V lost 3 bases, J lost 9 bases, and 12 bases stayed unmatched. Germline CDR1 and CDR2: GTSNPN and SVGIG (reference sequence). The CDR3 runs 15 residues. In DNA form, the CDR3 reads TGTGCCTGGAGCCGACGGGCGGGGGGGCCCGGTGAGCAGTTCTTC. Its translation: CAWSRRAGGPGEQFF.

The chain uses TRBV13 and TRBJ2-3, with 10 bases that match TRBD2. From germline, CDR1 is PRHDT and CDR2 FYEKMQ (reference sequence). With V trimmed by 0 bases and J by 2 bases, 2 bases remained unmatched. This CDR3 has 16 amino acids. The CDR3 reads CASSLGLAGVTDTQYF. In DNA form, the CDR3 reads TGTGCCAGCAGCTTAGGGCTAGCGGGGGTCACAGATACGCAGTATTTT. The whole variable domain, filled in from reference TRBV13 and TRBJ2-3, reads AAGVIQSPRHLIKEKRETATLKCYPIPRHDTVYWYQQGPGQDPQFLISFYEKMQSDKGSIPDRFSAQQFSDYHSELNMSSLELGDSALYFCASSLGLAGVTDTQYFGPGTRLTVL.

V and J are TRBV19 and TRBJ2-7; 8 bases fit TRBD1. Looked up from germline, CDR1 is LNHDA and CDR2 is SQIVND (reference sequence). The CDR3 has 15 amino acids. Losses at the gene ends were 4 bases for V and 0 bases for J; bases not matched to a gene: 5. The CDR3 here is CASSKQGDLSYEQYF. The CDR3 bases are TGTGCCAGTAGTAAACAGGGGGACCTCTCCTACGAGCAGTACTTC.

V usage is TRBV2 and J usage is TRBJ2-7; 10 bases are a match to TRBD2. V dropped 8 bases and J dropped 6; count of bases not matched to a gene: 10. CDR3 length: 14 amino acids. CDR1 SNHLY and CDR2 FYNNEI come from the germline V gene. CDR3 nucleotides: TGTGCCAGCCGGATAGCGGGGGGATTTCCCGAGCAGTACTTC. This codes for CASRIAGGFPEQYF.

The chain links TRBV9 to TRBJ1-1, with D uncertain. Germline assignment: CDR1 SGDLS and CDR2 YYNGEE. Trimming shortened V by 0 bases and J by 1 base, and 7 bases separated the two germline ends. This CDR3 region has 14 residues. DNA of the CDR3: TGTGCCAGCAGCGTAGGGTTGGCGAACACTGAAGCTTTCTTT. Its translation: CASSVGLANTEAFF. Full variable domain (missing parts from reference TRBV9 and TRBJ1-1): DSGVTQTPKHLITATGQRVTLRCSPRSGDLSVYWYQQSLDQGLQFLIQYYNGEERAKGNILERFSAQQFPDLHSELNLSSLELGDSALYFCASSVGLANTEAFFGQGTRLTVV.

This chain connects TRBV12-5 to TRBJ1-3; no clear D gene. This CDR3 contains 15 residues. CDR1 and CDR2 from the germline V gene are LGHNT and FRNRAP. Trimming shortened V by 2 bases and J by 0 bases, and 8 bases separated the two germline ends. CDR3 in DNA: TGTGCTAGTGGTTTGCGCGGCCCCTCTGGAAACACCATATATTTT. Amino acids: CASGLRGPSGNTIYF.

The chain combines TRBV6-1 with TRBJ2-2; 8 bases are shared with TRBD2. The CDR3 totals 14 residues. The germline V gene has CDR1 MNHNS and CDR2 SASEGT. V dropped 8 bases and J dropped 4; count of bases not matched to a gene: 6. The CDR3 sequence is CASRGGGSTGELFF. For the CDR3, the DNA is TGTGCCAGCCGGGGCGGGGGGTCCACCGGGGAGCTGTTTTTT.